This T cell receptor beta chain stems from a study of patients and donors after allogeneic stem cell transplantation. TCRdb independently ran MiXCR on the RT-PCR reads; one entry per CDR3 protein. The sample comprises about 57,000 distinct CDR3 sequences, 10% to 15% of which are singletons, and 25% to 40% rests with the top ten. This CDR3 is built from 12 residues. V shed 3 bases and J shed 7 bases, with 6 bases lying between them. Per germline, CDR1 KGHSH and CDR2 LQKENI. The chain joins TRBV18 to TRBJ2-2; D call uncertain. Sequencing input: blood, either unsorted or a sorted T cell fraction (not recorded which). This receptor was obtained from a human donor who was either an allogeneic HSCT recipient or a stem cell or donor lymphocyte infusion donor (not recorded which). It is not recorded whose cells these are; they may come from a transplant donor. CDR3 sequence: CASSPRDGELFF. For the CDR3, the DNA is TGTGCCAGCTCACCTAGGGACGGGGAGCTGTTTTTT.